This T cell receptor (beta chain) was observed in a study of CD4 T cells in relation to SARS-CoV-2 and coronaviruses. General study results and limits: No donor gave both pre-pandemic and post-infection samples. Memory recall responses, not primary responses primed in culture, are what the assay detects.

CD4+ T cells from unexposed donors were obtained before the COVID-19 pandemic (2011-2018). Naive and memory CD4+ T cells came from enriched cryopreserved PBMCs. The V gene's germline CDR1 is GTSNPN and CDR2 SVGIG (reference sequence). Trimming took 7 bases from V and 0 from J, leaving 15 bases between them. This CDR3 contains 14 residues. In regard to this clone: Its antigen remains unknown.

Uncultured naive and memory CD4+ T cells supplied DNA for deep TCR-beta sequencing. Sequencing used immunoSEQ multiplex PCR; TCRdb keeps in-frame clones, though not all of them. Among approximately 64,000 clones listed, 94% were seen once. Specimen: naive CD4+ T cells from PBMCs. Indicated subset: naive CD4+ T cells isolated by negative enrichment. This receptor was obtained from a human donor in good health. The J gene is TRBJ1-1, the V gene TRBV30, with D perhaps matching TRBD1 (6 bases). The CDR3: CASRRQAMNTEAFF. CDR3 DNA sequence: TGTGCCTCACGAAGACAGGCCATGAACACTGAAGCTTTCTTT.